This T cell receptor beta chain was documented in a study of T cells in Graves' hyperthyroidism and ophthalmopathy. The study, taken as a whole, reports: Onset of ophthalmopathy came a median approximately 6.5 months after the model predicted it.

On this clonotype itself: What it binds is not known. Compared with germline, one end of the junction differs, possibly owing to a read error.

There are 13 residues in the CDR3. Germline assignment: CDR1 LGHDT and CDR2 YNNKEL (reference sequence). The TCR beta CDR3 regions underwent amplification using RNA transcripts as the source. Researchers ran a first-round RT-PCR on the TCR CDR3 using the HTBI primer set. TCRdb re-analysed the multiplex PCR reads in MiXCR, keeping a single row per CDR3 protein. The sample yields approximately 520,000 distinct CDR3 sequences, approximately 25% seen once. Diagnoses used clinical symptoms, serum thyroxine and TRAb, thyroid ultrasound and orbital computed tomography. PBMCs stemmed from more than 7.5 ml fresh peripheral blood.

V gene TRBV3-1 combines with J gene TRBJ2-7; D possibly matches TRBD1 or TRBD2 (5 bases each). The sample taken for sequencing was blood. This clonotype was obtained from a woman younger than 45 with Graves' ophthalmopathy. The CDR3 nucleotides are TGTGCCATCAGCCATCTAGGGACGTACGAGCAGTACTTC. This gives the protein CAISHLGTYEQYF.